A selection of T cell receptor beta chains follows, all from one sample in a study of T-cell reconstitution after alpha-beta-depleted transplantation in children. Each CDR3 protein is one row after TCRdb ran MiXCR on the PCR reads. The sample shows some 500,000 distinct CDR3 sequences, about 17% of them seen only once. Sequences were derived from PBMCs from the stem cell graft donor, sampled from the stem cell graft. Receptor source: a human donor who donated a stem cell graft to a child with acute lymphoblastic leukemia. Both conserved end residues are part of each CDR3.

TRBV2,CASREIWTRTYYEQYF
TRBV20-1,CSAPGTGAGELFF
TRBV4-1,CASSQGGKFSYEQYF
TRBV5-1,CASSSFRTGGPDTQYF
TRBV11-2,CASSLARSTGELFF
TRBV6-5,CASSYSGLGGGIAKNIQYF
TRBV5-1,CASSRPGLVDNYGYTF
TRBV18,CASSETKNIQYF
TRBV12-3/TRBV12-4,CASSSPGDYGYTF
TRBV12-3/TRBV12-4,CASLGGLAGLHF
TRBV6-5,CASSYLDSSPSYGYTF
TRBV6-1,CASRPWGNNQPQHF
TRBV20-1,CSGGSAQEMGTEAFF
TRBV5-5,CASSPGHQANYGYTF
TRBV12-3/TRBV12-4,CASSFGKGAIEQYF
TRBV20-1,CSATSGDTDTQYF
TRBV15,CATSGTGTSGNNEQFF
TRBV12-3/TRBV12-4,CASSPGGQEGSGANVLTF
TRBV5-1,CATSERGEKLFF
TRBV7-9,CASSLSIHRNNEQFF
TRBV12-3/TRBV12-4,CASSDILAGVYEQYF
TRBV29-1,CSAHRGRDIQYF
TRBV7-2,CASSLAGLAASGANVLTF
TRBV19,CASTPDSYYGYTF
TRBV14,CASSQDLGALNTEAFF
TRBV20-1,CSARDSTGNNEQFF
TRBV18,CASSQSYGGGINEQYF
TRBV29-1,CSAGANYGYTF
TRBV6-5,CASSSQELALNTGELFF
TRBV20-1,CSAGTSGRAKDTQYF
TRBV27,CASSLAAGGWGSGYTF
TRBV27,CASLTVGNIQYF
TRBV9,CASSADWVQTEAFF
TRBV6-5,CASSPSGAGDTQYF
TRBV20-1,CSARLAGTYDQYF
TRBV29-1,CSVRAGGNTDTQYF
TRBV4-1,CASSQGPGQGYHEQYF
TRBV7-9,CASSRTLGGSFPEQYF
TRBV7-9,CASSPRNGQGPYEQYF
TRBV7-8,CASSPDYTDTQYF
TRBV12-3/TRBV12-4,CASSPSDETQYF
TRBV7-9,CASSPPGLAIEQFF
TRBV6-5,CASSSLPSGRSYEQYF
TRBV15,CATSKNREAFF